This T cell receptor beta chain was captured in a study of CD8+CD57+ T cells in acquired aplastic anemia. Study-level information: Sorted CD4+ plus CD8+ cells gave DNA averaging roughly 3 ug.

This clonotype was counted at least ten times. Its specificity is not known. CDR3 and TCR beta VDJ profiling relied on a genomic DNA template. TCRdb reprocessed the reads with MiXCR, giving one entry per CDR3 protein. Of fewer than 250,000 distinct CDR3 sequences in the sample, around half were seen once. Whole-study results and caveats: Patients and controls were found to share roughly 31 CD8+ CDR3 sequences. Statistical testing detected no significant gap in CD8+ Simpson's diversity between patients and controls.

Patients included in sequencing had previously demonstrated CD8+CD57+ cell expansion by flow cytometry. None of the patients had been given any therapy when their blood was sampled. Germline V gives CDR1 PRHDT, CDR2 FYEKMQ (reference sequence). V was cut by 0 bases and J by 5 bases, with 5 bases left in between. The CDR3 extends over 12 amino acids. The V call is TRBV13, the J call TRBJ2-7; D is uncertain. This TCR derives from a human donor with aplastic anemia. Input material: sorted CD4+, CD8+, or CD8+CD57+ T cells (not recorded which) from PBMCs. Here the CDR3 reads CASSLGRHEQYF. In nucleotides, the CDR3 is TGTGCCAGCAGCTTAGGTCGCCACGAGCAGTACTTC.